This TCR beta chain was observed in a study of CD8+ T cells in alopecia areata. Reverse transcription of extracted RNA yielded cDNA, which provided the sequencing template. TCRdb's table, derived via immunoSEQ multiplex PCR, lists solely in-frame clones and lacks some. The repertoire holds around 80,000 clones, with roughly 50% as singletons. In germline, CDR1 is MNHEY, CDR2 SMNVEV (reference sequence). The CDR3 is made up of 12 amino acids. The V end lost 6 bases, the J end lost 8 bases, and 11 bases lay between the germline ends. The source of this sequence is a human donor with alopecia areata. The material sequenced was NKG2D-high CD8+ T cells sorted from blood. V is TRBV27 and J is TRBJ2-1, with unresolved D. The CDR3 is CASSLFGHEQFF. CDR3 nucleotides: TGTGCCAGCAGCCTCTTTGGCCATGAGCAGTTCTTC.